Included here is one TCR beta chain sequence, with context. What this receptor recognizes is not known. Base qualities are not recorded, but no much larger clone differs from it by a single base. Library generation was performed with the immunoSEQ multiplex PCR assay. TCRdb took over this immuneACCESS table, retaining in-frame rearrangements with V and J assigned. Such tables are incomplete; in checked studies, under half of the missing clones stem from an unresolved V gene, and the remainder is unexplained. The sample records about 39,000 clones, 92% of which are singletons. The ten largest clones add up to 26% of the sample. There are 14 amino acids in the CDR3, from cysteine to phenylalanine inclusive. The DNA shown is the 42-base CDR3, in frame from base 1. V ends up 9 bases short and J 7 bases short, with an unmatched junction base count of 11. As encoded in the germline V gene (reference sequence), CDR1 is LNHDA while CDR2 is SQIVND.

The data derive from a study of T cell changes during pregnancy in multiple sclerosis (dated by TCRdb to 2018 to 2020). Study-level background: The study looked at changes in the T cell repertoire across pregnancy in women with multiple sclerosis.

The receptor chain draws on TRBV19 and TRBJ2-2, and TRBD1 aligns with 7 junction nucleotides. The specimen comprised CD8+ T cells from peripheral blood mononuclear cells, sampled before pregnancy. This clonotype was obtained from a female donor with multiple sclerosis, enrolled in a pregnancy study. This receptor has the CDR3 CASHPKGAGGELFF. The DNA is as follows: TGTGCCAGCCATCCTAAGGGGGCTGGCGGGGAGCTGTTTTTT.